This T cell receptor (beta chain) was observed in a study of blood T cell repertoires in COVID-19. Across the study: Material from acute and convalescent COVID-19 was sourced from the United States, Italy and Spain. Nucleic acid was either cDNA or gDNA, and it came from T cells, B-cell-depleted T cells, or PBMCs.

The V gene's germline CDR1 is MNHEY and CDR2 SVGAGI. This CDR3 spans 13 amino acids. Trimming left V 6 bases short and J 0 bases short, with 6 bases between. Original data processing: Estimation of nucleated cell counts relied on the amplification of reference gene primers. The method was immunoSEQ multiplex PCR; TCRdb's version includes in-frame clones alone and lacks a portion of them. V and J calls and clone size are those listed in that table; D and trimming were worked out from the DNA. The table records about 21,000 clones, more than 75% of them present only once. This clone has more than one count but fewer than ten.

The J gene is TRBJ2-1, the V gene TRBV6-5; the D gene is possibly TRBD2 (5 bases). Sequencing was performed on peripheral blood. The source of this sequence is a human donor with active COVID-19. The donor label of this sample is uncertain. The CDR3 reads CASRGSSYNEQFF. CDR3 in DNA: TGTGCCAGCAGGGGGAGCTCCTACAATGAGCAGTTCTTC.